This T cell receptor (beta chain) was recorded in a study of T-cell memory formation after mild COVID-19. General observations from the study: Some clones that responded were present in memory (sampled pre-infection), which suggests cross-reactive memory joined.

This clonotype was counted a few times. No antigen is known for it. TCRdb re-derived calls from the 5' RACE reads in MiXCR, one entry per CDR3 protein. This sample yields some 600,000 distinct CDR3 sequences, of which around a sixth are seen a single time; 8.1% belongs to the top ten. This CDR3 has 17 residues. Trimming removed 1 base from V and 7 bases from J; junction bases left unmatched: 9. The germline V gene encodes CDR1 SEHNR and CDR2 FQNEAQ (reference sequence). The sequencing sample was made of PBMCs or a T cell subset sorted from them (not recorded which). The gene calls are TRBV7-9 and TRBJ2-1; 11 bases line up with TRBD2. The origin of this receptor is an adult woman who had mild COVID-19 (a few samples of this study predate the infection). Cell type and time point are not known. CDR3 sequence reads: CASSLVILAGGTNEQFF. The CDR3 DNA follows: TGTGCCAGCAGCTTAGTAATCCTAGCGGGAGGAACTAATGAGCAGTTCTTC. The variable domain in full, completed from reference TRBV7-9 and TRBJ2-1, reads DTGVSQNPRHKITKRGQNVTFRCDPISEHNRLYWYRQTLGQGPEFLTYFQNEAQLEKSRLLSDRFSAERPKGSFSTLEIQRTEQGDSAMYLCASSLVILAGGTNEQFFGPGTRLTVL.